These T cell receptor beta chains were read from a single sample in a study of monozygotic twins with inflammatory bowel disease. TCRdb reprocessed the 5' RACE reads and reports one entry per CDR3 protein, with no DNA. In all, the sample yields about 380,000 distinct CDR3 sequences. The sample taken for sequencing was blood. The receptors here all came from a human donor with ulcerative colitis or Crohn's disease, or a healthy co-twin of an affected twin (not recorded which). Both conserved end residues are part of each CDR3. Fields, in order: V gene, J gene, CDR3 protein.

TRBV30,TRBJ1-3,CAWSVNRGPSGNTIYF
TRBV7-2,TRBJ2-3,CASSFRPFEQDADTQYF
TRBV5-1,TRBJ1-1,CASSLEGITEAFF
TRBV7-3,TRBJ1-1,CASSLLPESAEAFF
TRBV6-5,TRBJ1-6,CASSFFQSGMDNSPLHF
TRBV5-5,TRBJ2-7,CASSSTSGSFYEQYF
TRBV20-1,TRBJ2-1,CSARKTSGGAYNEQFF
TRBV7-9,TRBJ2-1,CASSFYRSGSNNEQFF
TRBV7-2,TRBJ1-5,CASSLAGTLINQPQHF
TRBV5-6,TRBJ1-3,CASSLVRGSGNTIYF
TRBV12-3/TRBV12-4,TRBJ2-5,CASSLDYLETQYF
TRBV4-1,TRBJ1-2,CASSQRDTSGDGYTF
TRBV4-1,TRBJ1-2,CASREALILDYGYTF
TRBV4-3,TRBJ2-3,CASSQDEGQGTDTQYF
TRBV6-4,TRBJ1-2,CASSPLFGPKSYGYTF
TRBV12-3/TRBV12-4,TRBJ2-7,CASTMTGVSYEQYF
TRBV18,TRBJ1-5,CASSPPDRRGNQPQHF
TRBV20-1,TRBJ2-1,CSVLVTSLRTYNEQFF